This entry concerns a single T cell receptor (beta chain). Its specificity is not known. The record originates from a study of blood T cells in healthy people across ages. Study results and caveats: Naive T cell percentage showed a strong correlation with the diversity of TCR beta. Both naive CD4+ cell counts and diversity were greater in long-lived donors than in aged donors.

It was with a sample-barcoded 5' primer and a J-beta primer mix that a second PCR of roughly 6 to 11 cycles was run. TCRdb re-called the 5' RACE reads through MiXCR, storing one row per CDR3 protein. The sample contains about 1.7 million distinct CDR3 sequences, 28% of which appear only once. This CDR3 is built from 14 residues. Trimming pared 2 bases from V and 3 bases from J, leaving 11 bases between. Germline CDR1 reads WSHSY; CDR2 reads SAAADI. The V gene is TRBV10-2, the J gene TRBJ2-7, with D maybe TRBD2 (6 bases). The TCR comes from a woman aged 30 to 39 in good health. Sequencing was done on a sample of blood. CDR3 nucleotides: TGCGCCAGCAGTGAGATTAGCGGTCTCTACGAGCAGTACTTC. Its translation: CASSEISGLYEQYF.